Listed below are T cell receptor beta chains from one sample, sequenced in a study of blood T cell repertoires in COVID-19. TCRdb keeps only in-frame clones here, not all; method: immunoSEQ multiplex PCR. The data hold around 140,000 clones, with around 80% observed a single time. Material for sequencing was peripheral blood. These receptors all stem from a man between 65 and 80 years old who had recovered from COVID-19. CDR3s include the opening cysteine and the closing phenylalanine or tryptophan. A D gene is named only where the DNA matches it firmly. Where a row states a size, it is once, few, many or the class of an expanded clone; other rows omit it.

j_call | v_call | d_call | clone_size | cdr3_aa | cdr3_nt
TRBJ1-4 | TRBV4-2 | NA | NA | CASSQAGLEEKLFF | TGTGCCAGCAGCCAAGCAGGGTTGGAGGAAAAACTGTTTTTT
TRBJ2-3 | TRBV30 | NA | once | CAWTSTRQSGTQYF | TGTGCCTGGACCTCCACTAGGCAGAGCGGTACGCAGTATTTT
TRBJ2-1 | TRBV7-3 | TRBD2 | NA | CASSLGLADYNEQFF | TGTGCCAGCAGCTTAGGACTAGCGGACTACAATGAGCAGTTCTTC
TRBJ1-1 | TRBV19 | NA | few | CASSIEGGTLEAFF | TGTGCCAGTAGTATAGAGGGGGGGACCCTTGAAGCTTTCTTT
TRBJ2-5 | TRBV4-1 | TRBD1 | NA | CASSQVGQAKQETQYF | TGCGCCAGCAGCCAAGTCGGACAGGCGAAACAAGAGACCCAGTACTTC
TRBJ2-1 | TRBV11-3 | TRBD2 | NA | CASSARTSGTPHEQFF | TGTGCCAGCAGCGCCCGGACTAGCGGGACCCCCCATGAGCAGTTCTTC
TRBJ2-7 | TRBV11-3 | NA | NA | CASSLGGTSYEQYF | TGTGCCAGCAGCTTAGGGGGGACTTCCTACGAGCAGTACTTC
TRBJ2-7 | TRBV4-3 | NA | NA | CASSQAYGSGLLYEQYF | TGCGCCAGCAGCCAAGCCTACGGCAGCGGGCTGCTCTACGAGCAGTACTTC
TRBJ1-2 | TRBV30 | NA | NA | CAWSQGAWGYTF | TGTGCCTGGAGTCAAGGGGCCTGGGGCTACACCTTC
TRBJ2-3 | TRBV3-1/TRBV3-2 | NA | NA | CASSPQGDTQYF | TGTGCCAGCAGCCCCCAGGGCGATACGCAGTATTTT
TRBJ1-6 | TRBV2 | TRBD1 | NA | CASRPTGQGTSPLHF | TGTGCCAGCAGGCCCACCGGACAGGGGACTTCACCCCTCCACTTT
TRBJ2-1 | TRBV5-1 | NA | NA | CASSPRAGSYNEQFF | TGCGCCAGCAGTCCGCGGGCGGGCTCCTACAATGAGCAGTTCTTC
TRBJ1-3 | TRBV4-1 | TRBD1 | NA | CASALQGLSIGNTIYF | TGCGCCAGCGCCTTACAGGGGTTGTCTATCGGTAACACCATATATTTT
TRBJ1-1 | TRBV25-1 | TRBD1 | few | CANAGQGNTEAFF | TGTGCCAACGCGGGACAGGGGAACACTGAAGCTTTCTTT
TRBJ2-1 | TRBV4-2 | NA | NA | CASSLTGKNERPYNEQFF | TGTGCCAGCAGCTTAACTGGGAAGAACGAGCGGCCCTACAATGAGCAGTTCTTC
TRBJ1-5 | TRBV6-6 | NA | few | CASSADSSNQPQHF | TGTGCCAGCAGTGCCGACAGCAGCAATCAGCCCCAGCATTTT
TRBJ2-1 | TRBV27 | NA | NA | CASSPGTSNYNEQFF | TGTGCCAGCAGTCCGGGGACTTCTAATTACAATGAGCAGTTCTTC
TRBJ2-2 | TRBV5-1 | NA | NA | CASSFSPGNTGELFF | TGCGCCAGCAGCTTTTCACCAGGGAACACCGGGGAGCTGTTTTTT
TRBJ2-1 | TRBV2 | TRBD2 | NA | CASIQGSSGSHNEQFF | TGTGCCAGCATCCAGGGATCTAGCGGGAGCCACAATGAGCAGTTCTTC
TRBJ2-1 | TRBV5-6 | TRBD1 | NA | CASSLVGQGVGYEQFF | TGTGCCAGCAGCTTAGTTGGACAGGGGGTAGGGTATGAGCAGTTCTTC
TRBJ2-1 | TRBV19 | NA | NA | CASSIYGGQPNSYNEQFF | TGTGCCAGTAGTATATATGGTGGACAGCCGAACTCCTACAATGAGCAGTTCTTC
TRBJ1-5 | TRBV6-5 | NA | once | CASNPGNIGNQPQHF | TGTGCCAGCAACCCAGGCAACATTGGCAATCAGCCCCAGCATTTT
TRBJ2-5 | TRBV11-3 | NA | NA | CASSRHSQETQYF | TGTGCCAGCAGCAGACACAGTCAAGAGACCCAGTACTTC
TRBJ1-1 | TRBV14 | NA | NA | CASSQAGLPEAFF | TGTGCCAGCAGCCAAGCCGGGTTACCTGAAGCTTTCTTT
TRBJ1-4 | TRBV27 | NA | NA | CASSLGPPGTNEKLFF | TGTGCCAGCAGTTTAGGTCCCCCCGGGACTAATGAAAAACTGTTTTTT
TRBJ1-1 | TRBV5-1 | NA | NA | CASSTDWTEIMNTEAFF | TGCGCCAGCAGCACGGATTGGACAGAAATTATGAACACTGAAGCTTTCTTT
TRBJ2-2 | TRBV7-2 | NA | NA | CASSLGRTGELFF | TGTGCCAGCAGCTTAGGCAGGACCGGGGAGCTGTTTTTT
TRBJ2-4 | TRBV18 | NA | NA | CASSPDTELAKNIQYF | TGTGCCAGCTCACCGGACACAGAACTAGCCAAAAACATTCAGTACTTC
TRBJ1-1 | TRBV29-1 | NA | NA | CSVVPARGMNTEAFF | TGCAGCGTTGTTCCTGCCCGGGGAATGAACACTGAAGCTTTCTTT
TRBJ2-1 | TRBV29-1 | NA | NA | CSSSLARNNEQFF | TGCAGCTCTTCTTTGGCTAGGAACAATGAGCAGTTCTTC
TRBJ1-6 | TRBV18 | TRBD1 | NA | CASSNQGQGSSPLHF | TGTGCCAGCTCAAATCAGGGACAGGGGAGTTCACCCCTCCACTTT
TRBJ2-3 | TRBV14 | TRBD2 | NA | CASSHQDHHLAGVDTQYF | TGTGCCAGCAGCCACCAAGATCACCATCTAGCGGGAGTGGATACGCAGTATTTT
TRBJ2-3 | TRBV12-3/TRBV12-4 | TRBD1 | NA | CASRQGAGTQYF | TGTGCCAGCAGACAGGGGGCAGGTACGCAGTATTTT
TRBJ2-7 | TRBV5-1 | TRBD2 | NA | CASKLAPSSYEQYF | TGCGCCAGCAAACTAGCGCCAAGCTCCTACGAGCAGTACTTC
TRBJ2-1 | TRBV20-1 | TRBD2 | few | CSASAATSGSLEFF | TGCAGTGCTAGTGCAGCGACTAGCGGGAGCCTGGAGTTCTTC
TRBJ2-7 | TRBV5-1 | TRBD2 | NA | CASSPRTSADEQYF | TGCGCCAGCAGCCCACGGACTAGCGCCGACGAGCAGTACTTC
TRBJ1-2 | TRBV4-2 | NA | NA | CASSQGQYGYTF | TGTGCCAGCAGCCAAGGACAGTATGGCTACACCTTC
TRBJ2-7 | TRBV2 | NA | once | CASSVGEITYEQYF | TGTGCCAGCAGTGTCGGGGAAATCACCTACGAGCAGTACTTC
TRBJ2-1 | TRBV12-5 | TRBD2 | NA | CASGLGTSGIAEKFF | TGTGCTAGTGGCCTCGGGACTAGCGGAATCGCGGAAAAGTTCTTC
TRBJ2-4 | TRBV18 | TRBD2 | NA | CASSPSIGGSGGQKNIQYF | TGTGCCAGCTCACCAAGTATCGGCGGGAGCGGGGGGCAAAAAAACATTCAGTACTTC
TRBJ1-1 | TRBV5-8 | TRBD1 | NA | CASSLGRDRAAFF | TGTGCCAGCAGCTTGGGCCGGGACAGGGCAGCTTTCTTT
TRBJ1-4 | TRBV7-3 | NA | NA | CASSEGTITSEKLFF | TGTGCCAGCTCGGAGGGGACGATAACGTCTGAAAAACTGTTTTTT
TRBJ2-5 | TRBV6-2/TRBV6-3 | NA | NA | CASSYWTEQETQYF | TGTGCCAGCAGCTACTGGACAGAGCAAGAGACCCAGTACTTC
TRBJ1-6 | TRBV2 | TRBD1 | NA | CASSATGWNSPLHF | TGTGCCAGCAGTGCGACAGGGTGGAATTCACCCCTCCACTTT
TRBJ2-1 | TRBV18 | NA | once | CASSPSLNEQFF | TGTGCCAGCTCACCGTCCCTCAATGAGCAGTTCTTC